The rows below give T cell receptor beta chains drawn from one sample of a study of graft-versus-host responses after intestinal transplantation. Their antigens remain unidentified. Clones were sequenced by immunoSEQ multiplex PCR, and TCRdb holds only the in-frame ones, with some missing. This sample has over 70,000 clones; almost 90% occur once, and the top ten carry about 4.3%. The sample here was unstimulated CD8+ T cells sorted from spleen or lymph node cells, taken before transplant. The receptor set was obtained from a human donor who was the organ donor for an intestinal transplant. Each CDR3 is given with its conserved first and last residue. The D gene is left open where the match is weak. Size is stated for part of the rows, as once, few or many counts, or as a class when the clone is expanded.

d_call,v_call,clone_size,j_call,cdr3_nt,cdr3_aa
TRBD2,TRBV6-4,-,TRBJ2-3,TGTGCCAGCAGTGACTCGGGCGGGGGGGCAGATACGCAGTATTTT,CASSDSGGGADTQYF
-,TRBV19,-,TRBJ1-1,TGTGCCAGTACCCAATTCTGGCGTCCGCCGGGGGCTGAAGCTTTCTTT,CASTQFWRPPGAEAFF
TRBD2,TRBV4-3,once,TRBJ2-3,TGCGCCAGCAGCCAAGGGATCCGGCGGGGGGACACAGATACGCAGTATTTT,CASSQGIRRGDTDTQYF
TRBD1,TRBV6-5,-,TRBJ1-1,TGTGCCAGCAGTTGGGGACAGGGGGATAAGGCTTTCTTT,CASSWGQGDKAFF
-,TRBV6-4,-,TRBJ2-2,TGTGCCAGCAGTGACTCCCGTGAGACCGGGGAGCTGTTTTTT,CASSDSRETGELFF
TRBD2,TRBV27,-,TRBJ2-1,TGTGCCAGCAGTTCGTTCGGGACTAGCGGGGGCCGCCCCGGGAGGAATGAGCAGTTCTTC,CASSSFGTSGGRPGRNEQFF
TRBD1,TRBV5-6,-,TRBJ1-2,TGTGCCAGCAGCTTGGCCGGGACAGTTAGGTATGGCTACACCTTC,CASSLAGTVRYGYTF
-,TRBV4-1,-,TRBJ1-1,TGCGCCAGCAGCCACCTGGTAGGGGGGGGTAAGAACACTGAAGCTTTCTTT,CASSHLVGGGKNTEAFF
-,TRBV28,-,TRBJ2-2,TGTGCCAGCAGTTTTTCAGCCGGCCCCATGTGGGGCTACACCGGGGAGCTGTTTTTT,CASSFSAGPMWGYTGELFF
-,TRBV13,-,TRBJ1-1,TGTGCCAGCAGCTTTGCAGGGCCTGAAGCTTTCTTT,CASSFAGPEAFF
-,TRBV29-1,-,TRBJ1-2,TGCAGCGTTGCGGGTTGGGGGGTTAACTATGGCTACACCTTC,CSVAGWGVNYGYTF
-,TRBV27,once,TRBJ2-5,TGTGCCAGCAGTTTATTGTTTGAGGGAGTCCAAGAGACCCAGTACTTC,CASSLLFEGVQETQYF
-,TRBV27,-,TRBJ1-1,TGTGCCAGCAGTTTATTGTCTAAGTTGGACACTGAAGCTTTCTTT,CASSLLSKLDTEAFF
TRBD1,TRBV30,-,TRBJ1-1,TGTGCCTGGAACAGGGGTGCGAACACTGAAGCTTTCTTT,CAWNRGANTEAFF
TRBD1,TRBV4-3,-,TRBJ1-4,TGCGCCAGCAGCCAAGATCTGACAGGGTCAACTAATGAAAAACTGTTTTTT,CASSQDLTGSTNEKLFF
-,TRBV30,-,TRBJ1-6,TGTGCCACCCTCGGACAGTCAGCCAGCTCCTATAATTCACCCCTCCACTTT,CATLGQSASSYNSPLHF
TRBD1,TRBV27,once,TRBJ2-6,TGTGCCAGTGGACAGGGGGATATTTCTGGGGCCAACGTCCTGACTTTC,CASGQGDISGANVLTF
-,TRBV28,-,TRBJ1-6,TGTGCCAGCAGTTTGCCCCTGACAGGTACCGGGGATTCACCCCTCCACTTT,CASSLPLTGTGDSPLHF
-,TRBV5-6,-,TRBJ1-5,TGTGCCAGCAGCTTGGGAGTCGATCAGCCCCAGCATTTT,CASSLGVDQPQHF
-,TRBV6-5,-,TRBJ1-1,TGTGCCAGCAGTTCCTATTACAGGGAGAGGCTTGAAGCTTTCTTT,CASSSYYRERLEAFF
-,TRBV18,-,TRBJ1-1,TGTGCCAGCTCACCTGACCAGGCCCGGAACACTGAAGCTTTCTTT,CASSPDQARNTEAFF
-,TRBV7-9,once,TRBJ1-1,TGTGCCAGCAGCTTCTCCGACACTGAAGCTTTCTTT,CASSFSDTEAFF
TRBD2,TRBV27,-,TRBJ2-3,TGTGCCAGCAGTTTATCCCCGGCGGGGGGAAGCACAGATACGCAGTATTTT,CASSLSPAGGSTDTQYF
-,TRBV27,-,TRBJ1-5,TGTGCCAGCAGTTCTCCAGGGGCCGGTCAGCCCCAGCATTTT,CASSSPGAGQPQHF
-,TRBV10-3,-,TRBJ2-3,TGTGCCATCAGTGAGTCGACTAACGGGCTGACAGATACGCAGTATTTT,CAISESTNGLTDTQYF
-,TRBV5-6,-,TRBJ1-6,TGTGCCAGCAGCCAAAGTCCCAGGGATAATTCACCCCTCCACTTT,CASSQSPRDNSPLHF
-,TRBV25-1,-,TRBJ1-1,TGTGCCAGCAGTGAATTAAGGGGGTTGAGCACTGAAGCTTTCTTT,CASSELRGLSTEAFF
TRBD1,TRBV7-2,once,TRBJ1-2,TGTGCCAGCAGCAGTCTTAACCCCGGGACAGGGGATGGCTACACCTTC,CASSSLNPGTGDGYTF
-,TRBV15,-,TRBJ1-5,TGTGCCACCAGCAGAGATATTCGAGACAATATCCTCAATCAGCCCCAGCATTTT,CATSRDIRDNILNQPQHF
-,TRBV4-3,-,TRBJ1-2,TGCGCCAGCAGCCAAGATATGGGCATGGGGGCCAGGTGGGATGGCTACACCTTC,CASSQDMGMGARWDGYTF
TRBD1,TRBV7-9,-,TRBJ2-1,TGTGCCAGCAGCGAGGGGACAGGGAACAATGAGCAGTTCTTC,CASSEGTGNNEQFF
-,TRBV29-1,-,TRBJ1-1,TGCAGCGTTGATAGGGGCATGAACACTGAAGCTTTCTTT,CSVDRGMNTEAFF
TRBD1,TRBV29-1,-,TRBJ1-2,TGCAGCGTTGGTAATGCCGGACAGGCCCCTTATGGCTACACCTTC,CSVGNAGQAPYGYTF
-,TRBV5-6,once,TRBJ1-1,TGTGCCAGCAGCTTGGTAGCCTACACTGAAGCTTTCTTT,CASSLVAYTEAFF
-,TRBV28,-,TRBJ2-1,TGTGCCAGCAGTTCCAACCCGACAGGCCCCAATGAGCAGTTCTTC,CASSSNPTGPNEQFF
TRBD1,TRBV6-5,-,TRBJ1-4,TGTGCCAGCAGTTACGGGGGACAGGGGTTTGAAAAACTGTTTTTT,CASSYGGQGFEKLFF
-,TRBV4-1,-,TRBJ2-1,TGCGCCAGCAGCCAACAGGGTAATGAGCAGTTCTTC,CASSQQGNEQFF
TRBD2,TRBV2,-,TRBJ2-3,TGTGCCAGCAGGCGGGAGGCGGGGACTAGCACAGATACGCAGTATTTT,CASRREAGTSTDTQYF
-,TRBV7-2,-,TRBJ1-4,TGTGCCAGCAGCTTGGGGGCCGGGGTGTCTAATGAAAAACTGTTTTTT,CASSLGAGVSNEKLFF
TRBD1,TRBV7-2,-,TRBJ2-1,TGTGCCAGCAGCTTCGGGACAGATTTCTACAATGAGCAGTTCTTC,CASSFGTDFYNEQFF
TRBD2,TRBV5-6,-,TRBJ2-2,TGTGCCAGCAGGCGGGGGACGGGCGGGGAGCTGTTTTTT,CASRRGTGGELFF
-,TRBV4-3,-,TRBJ2-1,TGCGCCAGCAGCCAAGGAGGGGACATCTACAATGAGCAGTTCTTC,CASSQGGDIYNEQFF
TRBD2,TRBV6-4,-,TRBJ2-3,TGTGCCAGCAGTGACGGGGGGGCAGATACGCAGTATTTT,CASSDGGADTQYF
TRBD1,TRBV7-6,-,TRBJ1-6,TGTGCCAGCAGCATTCGACAGGGGGATTCACCCCTCCACTTT,CASSIRQGDSPLHF
-,TRBV7-2,-,TRBJ1-4,TGTGCCAGCAGCATGACAGGTGCCGCAACTAATGAAAAACTGTTTTTT,CASSMTGAATNEKLFF
-,TRBV2,-,TRBJ1-2,TGTGCCAGCAGTGACGAGGTCCCTAACTATGGCTACACCTTC,CASSDEVPNYGYTF
-,TRBV7-9,-,TRBJ2-5,TGTGCCAGCAGGGACAGTTTCCAAGAGACCCAGTACTTC,CASRDSFQETQYF
TRBD2,TRBV27,-,TRBJ2-5,TGTGCCAGCAGTTTACTAGCGGGGGGGCCTTTGGAGACCCAGTACTTC,CASSLLAGGPLETQYF
-,TRBV4-3,-,TRBJ2-1,TGCGCCAGCAGCCAAGAAGAATTCGTCCGGAGCTCCTACAATGAGCAGTTCTTC,CASSQEEFVRSSYNEQFF
TRBD2,TRBV4-3,-,TRBJ2-1,TGCGCCAGCAGCCCGCGGGGGGGCAATGAGCAGTTCTTC,CASSPRGGNEQFF
-,TRBV4-1,-,TRBJ1-5,TGCGCCAGCAGCCAAGTCGCGACTGGGAGCAATCAGCCCCAGCATTTT,CASSQVATGSNQPQHF
-,TRBV4-2,-,TRBJ1-5,TGTGCCAGCAGCCAGAGTCCTGGGGGCCAGCCCCAGCATTTT,CASSQSPGGQPQHF
TRBD1,TRBV28,-,TRBJ2-1,TGTGCCAGCCGGGACAGGGGCGACAATGAGCAGTTCTTC,CASRDRGDNEQFF
-,TRBV7-9,-,TRBJ1-1,TGTGCCAGCAGCCCACCGTGGGGAGCTGAAGCTTTCTTT,CASSPPWGAEAFF
-,TRBV6-4,-,TRBJ1-3,TGTGCCAGCAGTGACACAGCCTCTGGAAACACCATATATTTT,CASSDTASGNTIYF
TRBD2,TRBV4-2,-,TRBJ2-1,TGTGCCAGCAGCCAAGAACTAGCGGGGGGGCCTTACAATGAGCAGTTCTTC,CASSQELAGGPYNEQFF
TRBD2,TRBV7-2,-,TRBJ2-5,TGTGCCAGCAGCCTCTCCGTAGTAGCGGGGGGGCGGGAGACCCAGTACTTC,CASSLSVVAGGRETQYF
TRBD1,TRBV14,-,TRBJ2-2,TGTGCCAGCAGCCAAGCTCAGGGGGCGACCGGGGAGCTGTTTTTT,CASSQAQGATGELFF